A single sample gave rise to the 31 T cell receptor beta chains below, sequenced in a study of blood T cell repertoires in COVID-19. The assay was immunoSEQ multiplex PCR, and TCRdb's table has in-frame clones only and misses some. The sample yields around 220,000 clones, approximately 80% seen once. Sequencing was done on a sample of peripheral blood. The receptors originated from a man aged 25-45 years with active or convalescent COVID-19.

CDR3 sequence (DNA): TGTGCCAGCAGGGAGTTTGGAGAGCAGTTCTTC. Translated, it gives CASREFGEQFF. The chain uses TRBV25-1 and TRBJ2-1; unclear D gene. The CDR3 consists of 11 residues. Germline CDR1 MGHDK, CDR2 SYGVNS. Trimming removed 6 bases from V and 10 bases from J, with 10 bases in between.

The chain recombines TRBV30 with TRBJ1-1; D may be TRBD1 (6 bases). The CDR3 has 11 residues. The V gene lost 0 bases and the J gene lost 10 bases, with 9 bases spanning the gap. Germline assignment: CDR1 GTSNPN and CDR2 SVGIG (reference sequence). The CDR3 reads CAWSVLGGAFF. In nucleotides, the CDR3 is TGTGCCTGGAGTGTATTAGGGGGAGCTTTCTTT.

In this sample, this clone turned up once. The chain employs TRBV30 and TRBJ2-7, with 9 bases aligning to TRBD1. The trim removed 2 bases at V and 10 bases at J, leaving 6 bases unmatched. This CDR3 has 12 residues. The germline CDR1 and CDR2 sequences are GTSNPN and SVGIG (reference sequence). DNA for the CDR3: TGTGCCTGGAGTTTGGGGACAGGGACTCAGTACTTC. It yields the protein CAWSLGTGTQYF.

V and J are TRBV7-2 and TRBJ1-3; D not certain. From germline, CDR1 is SGHTA and CDR2 FQGNSA. Trimming cost V 1 base and J 0 bases, with 10 bases left between them. This CDR3 has 16 amino acids. The CDR3 DNA reads TGTGCCAGCAGCTTAGTCGCTCTACCCTCTGGAAACACCATATATTTT. Translating it yields CASSLVALPSGNTIYF.

CDR3 sequence: CASSLASGTGRFNQPQHF. Here the CDR3 DNA reads TGTGCCAGCAGCTTGGCTTCAGGGACAGGGCGTTTCAATCAGCCCCAGCATTTT. The chain recombines TRBV5-5 with TRBJ1-5, with 9 positions matching TRBD1. CDR1 and CDR2 from the germline V gene are SGHKS and YYEKEE (reference sequence). Losses at the gene ends were 0 bases for V and 3 bases for J; bases not matched to a gene: 10. This CDR3 has 18 residues.

The rearrangement links TRBV28 to TRBJ1-4; D uncertain. The CDR3 is made up of 13 amino acids. Between the trimmed V and J ends, which lost 3 bases and 2 bases, there was a span of 4 bases. Looked up from germline, CDR1 is MDHEN and CDR2 is SYDVKM. DNA for the CDR3: TGTGCCAGCAGTTTTTCGACTAATGAAAAACTGTTTTTT. Its translation is CASSFSTNEKLFF. The complete variable domain, with remaining parts taken from reference TRBV28 and TRBJ1-4, reads DVKVTQSSRYLVKRTGEKVFLECVQDMDHENMFWYRQDPGLGLRLIYFSYDVKMKEKGDIPEGYSVSREKKERFSLILESASTNQTSMYLCASSFSTNEKLFFGSGTQLSVL.

The chain carries TRBV28 and TRBJ2-7; a possible D gene is TRBD1 (6 bases). From germline, CDR1 is MDHEN and CDR2 SYDVKM. V dropped 11 bases and J dropped 0 bases, with 14 bases sitting between them. This CDR3 has 13 residues. The CDR3 DNA sequence: TGTGCCTCCCTGGGGGACACCTCCTACGAGCAGTACTTC. Translation: CASLGDTSYEQYF. Combining the CDR3 with reference TRBV28 and TRBJ2-7 gives the whole variable domain DVKVTQSSRYLVKRTGEKVFLECVQDMDHENMFWYRQDPGLGLRLIYFSYDVKMKEKGDIPEGYSVSREKKERFSLILESASTNQTSMYLCASLGDTSYEQYFGPGTRLTVT.

The chain employs TRBV12-3 or TRBV12-4 and TRBJ2-1; D is perhaps TRBD2 (6 bases). The CDR3 spans 13 residues. Trimming removed 4 bases from V and 6 bases from J, with 10 bases in between. CDR3 sequence: CASSSGLLNEQFF. The CDR3 bases are TGTGCCAGCAGTTCGGGACTCCTCAATGAGCAGTTCTTC.

The rearrangement joins TRBV19 to TRBJ2-6; 8 nucleotides agree with TRBD1. The V segment lost 2 bases and the J segment 4 bases; nucleotides outside the gene matches: 1. Germline-derived CDR1 and CDR2 are LNHDA and SQIVND (reference sequence). The CDR3 runs to 15 residues. The CDR3 here is CASSIQGAGANVLTF. The CDR3 coding sequence is TGTGCCAGTAGTATACAGGGGGCCGGGGCCAACGTCCTGACTTTC.

The chain is built from TRBV11-2 and TRBJ2-5, with TRBD1 as a possible D gene (5 bases). The V gene lost 6 bases and the J gene lost 1 base, with 9 bases spanning the gap. This CDR3 spans 13 amino acids. Germline CDR1 SGHAT, CDR2 FQNNGV. CDR3 nucleotide sequence: TGTGCCAGCAGTTGGGGCGTCCAAGAGACCCAGTACTTC. It is translated as CASSWGVQETQYF.

The chain combines TRBV21-1 with TRBJ1-3; the DNA was not compared with TRBD1, the D call given in the table. TRBV21-1 is a pseudogene segment. CDR3 length: 18 residues. The CDR3 loop reads CASSKGIDRLSSGNTIYF. The DNA of the CDR3 is TGTGCCAGCAGCAAAGGGATTGACAGGTTGAGCTCTGGAAACACCATATATTTT.

This clone showed up just once. CDR3 sequence reads: CASSFQGATNEKLFF. The CDR3 bases are TGCGCCAGCAGCTTTCAGGGGGCAACTAATGAAAAACTGTTTTTT. The chain uses TRBV5-1 and TRBJ1-4, with 7 bases fitting TRBD1. V shed 2 bases and J 0 bases; nucleotides not matched to a gene: 1. This CDR3 contains 15 residues. CDR1 is SGHRS, CDR2 YFSETQ, per germline.

The genes are TRBV18 and TRBJ2-1; D uncertain. The germline V and J ends were trimmed by 3 bases and 3 bases, with 12 bases remaining between them. The germline V gene encodes CDR1 KGHSH and CDR2 LQKENI. The CDR3 runs to 15 residues. The CDR3 coding sequence is TGTGCCAGCTCACCTCGCGATAAAAACTACAATGAGCAGTTCTTC. Protein product: CASSPRDKNYNEQFF.

The CDR3 loop reads CASIARTGLGPQHF. The CDR3 DNA is TGTGCCAGCATCGCCCGGACAGGGCTGGGGCCCCAGCATTTT. The chain has TRBV28 and TRBJ1-5; 8 nucleotides match TRBD1. Germline V CDR1 and CDR2: MDHEN, SYDVKM. The CDR3 loop spans 14 amino acids. The V segment lost 7 bases and the J segment 9 bases; nucleotides outside the gene matches: 11.

This clone was seen ten or more times. The V and J genes are TRBV27 and TRBJ2-1, with 8 bases lining up with TRBD2. CDR1 MNHEY and CDR2 SMNVEV come from the germline V gene (reference sequence). V gave up 0 bases and J gave up 4 bases; unmatched junction bases: 2. The length of the CDR3 is 15 residues. The DNA of the CDR3 is TGTGCCAGCAGTTTATCGGCTAGCGGGTACAATGAGCAGTTCTTC. Its translation is CASSLSASGYNEQFF.

The V and J genes are TRBV3-1 (or the pseudogene TRBV3-2) and TRBJ1-1; D unclear. The CDR3 runs to 17 residues. The germline gives CDR1 LGHDT, CDR2 YNNKEL (reference sequence). V was shortened by 1 base and J by 1 base, with 16 bases between the two germline ends. The CDR3 here is CASSQVSGEGRNTEAFF. In DNA form, the CDR3 reads TGTGCCAGCAGCCAAGTTTCGGGTGAGGGAAGGAACACTGAAGCTTTCTTT.

The V gene is TRBV10-2, the J gene TRBJ1-5; perhaps TRBD1 as D (6 bases). Germline-derived CDR1 and CDR2 are WSHSY and SAAADI. V was trimmed by 0 bases and J by 3 bases, leaving 9 bases between them. The CDR3 is made up of 15 amino acids. The CDR3 here is CASSESAGDNQPQHF. The CDR3, as DNA: TGCGCCAGCAGTGAGTCGGCAGGGGACAATCAGCCCCAGCATTTT.

V gene TRBV7-9 combines with J gene TRBJ2-1, with unresolved D. CDR3 length: 16 amino acids. Germline-derived CDR1 and CDR2 are SEHNR and FQNEAQ (reference sequence). Trimming removed 5 bases from V and 0 bases from J, with 14 bases in between. The CDR3 DNA reads TGTGCCAGCAGCCCGCGAGCAGGTAGCTCCTACAATGAGCAGTTCTTC. It specifies CASSPRAGSSYNEQFF. Filled out from reference TRBV7-9 and TRBJ2-1, the complete variable domain reads DTGVSQNPRHKITKRGQNVTFRCDPISEHNRLYWYRQTLGQGPEFLTYFQNEAQLEKSRLLSDRFSAERPKGSFSTLEIQRTEQGDSAMYLCASSPRAGSSYNEQFFGPGTRLTVL.

In this sample, this clone turned up once. V is TRBV4-1 and J is TRBJ1-4, with D hard to call. V dropped 4 bases and J dropped 3 bases, with 12 bases sitting between them. From germline, CDR1 is MGHRA and CDR2 YSYEKL. The CDR3 spans 15 residues. CDR3 in DNA: TGCGCCAGCAGCCTCGGTTTGAGGTCTAATGAAAAACTGTTTTTT. Translating it yields CASSLGLRSNEKLFF.

The chain couples TRBV25-1 to TRBJ1-1; a weak D match, TRBD1 (5 bases). Trimming removed 8 bases from V and 7 bases from J, with 11 bases in between. The CDR3 extends over 11 amino acids. CDR1 is MGHDK, CDR2 SYGVNS, per germline. The CDR3 region has the DNA TGTGCCAGCCAGAACAGGTTTGAAGCTTTCTTT. This gives the protein CASQNRFEAFF.

V gene TRBV14 combines with J gene TRBJ1-1; 7 bases map to TRBD1. Per germline, CDR1 SGHDN and CDR2 FVKESK. This CDR3 is 14 amino acids long. With V trimmed by 4 bases and J by 3 bases, 5 bases remained unmatched. CDR3 sequence (DNA): TGTGCCAGCAGCCGACAGGGTTTCCACACTGAAGCTTTCTTT. The encoded protein is CASSRQGFHTEAFF. The full variable domain, completed using reference TRBV14 and TRBJ1-1, is EAGVTQFPSHSVIEKGQTVTLRCDPISGHDNLYWYRRVMGKEIKFLLHFVKESKQDESGMPNNRFLAERTGGTYSTLKVQPAELEDSGVYFCASSRQGFHTEAFFGQGTRLTVV.

This clone was recorded once. V and J are TRBV6-5 and TRBJ1-1, with 7 nucleotides matching TRBD1. The CDR3 sequence is 13 residues long. The J segment lost 8 bases and the V segment lost 7 bases, leaving 10 bases of the junction unmatched. Looked up from germline, CDR1 is MNHEY and CDR2 is SVGAGI. The CDR3 region has the DNA TGTGCCAGCAAGGCAGACAGGGTGGGGGAAGCTTTCTTT. This gives the protein CASKADRVGEAFF.

This clone was seen a few times. V gene TRBV7-2 combines with J gene TRBJ1-1; D gene unclear. CDR3 length: 11 amino acids. V was cut by 8 bases and J by 1 base, with 5 bases left in between. CDR1 is SGHTA, CDR2 FQGNSA, per germline. CDR3 DNA sequence: TGTGCCAGCGGCAGGAACACTGAAGCTTTCTTT. This encodes CASGRNTEAFF.

CDR3 amino acids: CATSREASGTLEQYF. In DNA, the CDR3 is TGTGCCACCAGCAGAGAGGCTAGCGGGACCCTCGAGCAGTACTTC. The chain uses TRBV15 and TRBJ2-7; 9 positions match TRBD2. The CDR3 extends over 15 amino acids. Germline CDR1 is LNHNV and CDR2 is YYDKDF (reference sequence). V was pared by 0 bases and J by 6 bases, with 6 bases of the junction left unmatched.

Remarks on this clone: The identical CDR3 is also encoded by other nucleotide sequences in the sample. V is TRBV7-3 and J is TRBJ2-2, with TRBD1 as a possible D gene (8 bases). V shed 4 bases and J shed 5 bases, with 11 bases lying between them. The germline V gene encodes CDR1 SGHTA and CDR2 FQGTGA. The CDR3 covers 14 residues. The CDR3 sequence is CASSSQGGTGELFF. The CDR3 DNA follows: TGTGCCAGCAGCTCACAGGGGGGGACCGGGGAGCTGTTTTTT.

This sequence joins TRBV5-3 and TRBJ1-5; D might be TRBD1 (6 bases). TRBV5-3 is marked as an open reading frame, function uncertain. The CDR3 contains 14 residues. Trimming took off 5 bases at V and 4 bases at J, with 13 bases between the two ends. CDR3 coding DNA: TGTGCCAGAAGGCCTACAGGGAAGAATCAGCCCCAGCATTTT. It yields the protein CARRPTGKNQPQHF.

This clone was detected once. CDR3 sequence reads: CAWGLAGVEFF. The CDR3 nucleotides read TGTGCCTGGGGACTAGCGGGAGTCGAGTTCTTC. The chain uses TRBV30 and TRBJ2-1, with 13 nucleotides matching TRBD2. The CDR3 length is 11 residues. Per the germline V gene, CDR1 is GTSNPN and CDR2 is SVGIG (reference sequence). J gave up 14 bases and V 5 bases, and 3 bases lay outside the gene matches.

The genes are TRBV9 and TRBJ2-7; TRBD2 matches 11 bases. This CDR3 is 14 amino acids long. The junction had 3 bases not matched to a gene; V was cut back by 1 base and J by 6 bases. From germline, CDR1 is SGDLS and CDR2 YYNGEE. The DNA of the CDR3 is TGTGCCAGCAGCGTACTAGCGGGGGGCCGCGAGCAGTACTTC. It is translated as CASSVLAGGREQYF.

The V and J genes are TRBV11-2 and TRBJ2-3; TRBD1 agrees at 8 bases. The germline V gene has CDR1 SGHAT and CDR2 FQNNGV. This CDR3 comprises 16 residues. The V gene end was trimmed by 5 bases and the J gene end by 0 bases; junction bases not matched to a gene: 7. The CDR3 DNA reads TGTGCCAGCAGCCCTGGACAGGGAACTAGCACAGATACGCAGTATTTT. Its protein product is CASSPGQGTSTDTQYF. The full variable domain, its missing parts supplied by reference TRBV11-2 and TRBJ2-3, is EAGVAQSPRYKIIEKRQSVAFWCNPISGHATLYWYQQILGQGPKLLIQFQNNGVVDDSQLPKDRFSAERLKGVDSTLKIQPAKLEDSAVYLCASSPGQGTSTDTQYFGPGTRLTVL.

This rearrangement joins TRBV29-1 to TRBJ2-4; D perhaps matches TRBD1 (5 bases). This CDR3 contains 13 residues. Trimming removed 3 bases from V and 5 bases from J, with 11 bases in between. The germline CDR1 and CDR2 sequences are SQVTM and ANQGSEA. The CDR3 DNA reads as TGCAGCGTTGATATTCAGGGTGAAAACATTCAGTACTTC. It specifies CSVDIQGENIQYF.

The CDR3 protein is CASSYGTSGSKGQYF. The CDR3 DNA is TGTGCCAGCAGTTACGGGACTAGCGGGAGCAAAGGGCAGTACTTC. V usage is TRBV6-6 and J usage is TRBJ2-7; TRBD2 matches 14 bases. The CDR3 is made up of 15 amino acids. Trimming at V came to 2 bases and at J to 9 bases, leaving 6 bases not matched to a gene. Germline loops: CDR1 MNHNY, CDR2 SVGAGI (reference sequence).